The following is a TCR beta chain sequence with its context. The PCR employed 60 Vbeta primers together with 13 Jbeta primers. The authors' processing: Later, an analysis found 75 million to 90 million unique TCR beta chains, and 10 million to 11 million of these were shared. Sequencing was performed with immunoSEQ multiplex PCR; in TCRdb, only in-frame clones are kept and a portion is missing. That table gives V, J and clone size, and the DNA gave D and trimming. The sample includes 95,000 to 100,000 clones, approximately 74% of them seen just once. Between the trimmed V and J ends, which lost 5 bases and 3 bases, there was a span of 13 bases. The germline V gene encodes CDR1 LNHDA and CDR2 SQIVND (reference sequence). The CDR3 has 15 residues. The sample is drawn from a study of cytomegalovirus exposure and HLA in healthy donors.

The sequence was obtained from a woman aged 40 to 55 in good health and CMV-seronegative. Sequenced sample: PBMCs. V usage is TRBV19 and J usage is TRBJ1-4, with D possibly being TRBD1 (6 bases). This CDR3 is CASSLTGKANEKLFF. The CDR3 DNA is TGTGCCAGTAGTCTTACAGGGAAGGCTAATGAAAAACTGTTTTTT. Combining the CDR3 with reference TRBV19 and TRBJ1-4 gives the whole variable domain DGGITQSPKYLFRKEGQNVTLSCEQNLNHDAMYWYRQDPGQGLRLIYYSQIVNDFQKGDIAEGYSVSREKKESFPLTVTSAQKNPTAFYLCASSLTGKANEKLFFGSGTQLSVL.